This TCR beta chain was captured in a study of blood T cell repertoires in COVID-19. Study at large: PBMCs, B-cell-depleted T cells, or T cells provided the cDNA or gDNA that made up the material.

CDR1 LNHDA and CDR2 SQIVND come from the germline V gene (reference sequence). Between the trimmed V and J ends, which lost 6 bases and 3 bases, there was a span of 15 bases. This CDR3 region has 15 residues. Enrollees, roughly 18 to 95 years old, lived in approximately 24 US areas. Participants were placed into cohorts based on the clinical history they reported. Each exposed participant met a COVID-19 case in the 2 weeks preceding study entry. Generated by immunoSEQ multiplex PCR, the TCRdb table keeps only in-frame clones and is missing some. The data show a few hundred thousand clones, with roughly 81% seen just once and under 7% held by the top ten.

Sequencing was performed on PBMCs or T cells enriched from blood (not recorded which). This receptor was identified in a woman aged 50 to 65 who had been exposed to COVID-19. V gene TRBV19 combines with J gene TRBJ1-5; possible D gene TRBD1, 6 bases. The DNA of the CDR3 is TGTGCCAGTAGAAGATACCCAGGGGACAATCAGCCCCAGCATTTT. Translation: CASRRYPGDNQPQHF.